A single T cell receptor (beta chain) is shown here with its context. The sample belongs to a study of blood T cell repertoires in COVID-19. This CDR3 spans 11 amino acids. Germline loops: CDR1 DFQATT, CDR2 SNEGSKA (reference sequence). V lost 7 bases, J lost 5 bases, and 10 bases lay in between. The data were produced by immunoSEQ multiplex PCR, yet TCRdb's version contains in-frame clones alone and is incomplete. The sample carries approximately 120,000 clones, 60% to 85% recorded once. The gene calls are TRBV20-1 and TRBJ2-3; possible D gene TRBD1, 6 bases. Material: peripheral blood. This TCR was sampled from an elderly man with acute or convalescent COVID-19. This chain's CDR3 is CSGEGVDTQYF. The CDR3 coding sequence is TGCAGTGGCGAGGGGGTAGATACGCAGTATTTT.